The clone carrying this TCR beta chain was recorded many times. Its antigen remains unknown. The data were obtained in a study of T cells in Graves' hyperthyroidism and ophthalmopathy. Fresh 10 ml peripheral blood yielded PBMCs. Template material for amplifying TCR beta CDR3 regions consisted of RNA transcripts. In the first-round RT-PCR of the TCR CDR3, the HTBI primer set was used. MiXCR, run by TCRdb on the multiplex PCR reads, gives a single entry per CDR3 protein. The data contain roughly 380,000 distinct CDR3 sequences, under 20% of them singletons. V gave up 4 bases and J gave up 1 base, with 17 bases separating them. Germline loops: CDR1 MDHEN, CDR2 SYDVKM. The CDR3 is made up of 16 amino acids. Whole-study results and caveats: Onset of ophthalmopathy came a median roughly 6 months after the model predicted it. Clonotypes that were expanded in thyroid above 0.001 mostly appeared in blood too.

The sequencing sample was made of blood. The clonotype comes from a woman aged 18-29 years with Graves' hyperthyroidism. The chain employs TRBV28 and TRBJ2-7; tentatively, D is TRBD2 (5 bases). The CDR3 nucleotides read TGTGCCAGCAGTTCGCAGAGGGCTAGGGCATCCTACGAGCAGTACTTC. This encodes CASSSQRARASYEQYF.